Listed here are 27 T cell receptor beta chains from one sample, sequenced in a study of blood T cell repertoires in COVID-19. Profiling relied on immunoSEQ multiplex PCR, and the TCRdb table lists in-frame clones only, not all of them. The sample yields about 210,000 clones, about 80% seen once. The sample was peripheral blood. Receptor source: a woman aged 60-75 years with COVID-19, enrolled during active disease.

This chain connects TRBV9 to TRBJ2-1; TRBD1 agrees at 11 bases. J was trimmed by 7 bases and V by 4 bases; bases with no gene match: 10. CDR3 size: 16 residues. CDR1 is SGDLS, CDR2 YYNGEE, per germline. CDR3 DNA: TGTGCCAGCAGCCCCCACGGACAGGGGGCCAGGAATGAGCAGTTCTTC. Encoded protein: CASSPHGQGARNEQFF.

This clone was recorded a few times. This chain links TRBV11-3 with TRBJ1-5; TRBD1 matches 8 bases. The CDR3 is made up of 17 amino acids. The V gene end was trimmed by 1 base and the J gene end by 2 bases; junction bases not matched to a gene: 7. Looked up from germline, CDR1 is SGHNT and CDR2 is YENEEA. The CDR3 nucleotides are TGTGCCAGCAGCTTAGGTGGACAGGGCGGGGGCAATCAGCCCCAGCATTTT. Encoded protein: CASSLGGQGGGNQPQHF.

CDR3 loop: CASSKSAETVYSYEQYF. As DNA, the CDR3 is TGTGCCAGCAGCAAATCGGCCGAGACAGTTTATTCCTACGAGCAGTACTTC. The genes are TRBV21-1 and TRBJ2-7; the table names TRBD1, a call not compared with the DNA. TRBV21-1 is assigned pseudogene status. The CDR3 runs 17 residues.

The chain has TRBV19 and TRBJ1-6; D remains unclear. Trimming removed 10 bases at V and 6 bases at J, with 16 bases between. From germline, CDR1 is LNHDA and CDR2 SQIVND (reference sequence). The CDR3 is made up of 14 amino acids. The DNA for the CDR3 is TGTGCCACCCGAGGCGGATTTACTAATTCACCCCTCCACTTT. Translating it yields CATRGGFTNSPLHF.

The J gene is TRBJ2-1, the V gene TRBV5-1; 9 bases align to TRBD1. CDR3 size: 14 residues. Unmatched junction bases numbered 6, after V lost 1 base and J lost 10 bases. Germline lookup yields CDR1 SGHRS and CDR2 YFSETQ. CDR3 in amino acids: CASSLRQGEGEQFF. The CDR3 DNA sequence: TGCGCCAGCAGCTTGAGACAGGGGGAGGGGGAGCAGTTCTTC.

In nucleotides, the CDR3 is TGTGCCAGCAGCTTAGATTCCGGGGGGAAGTCCTACAATGAGCAGTTCTTC. Its translation is CASSLDSGGKSYNEQFF. The V call is TRBV11-3, the J call TRBJ2-1, with 7 positions matching TRBD2. In germline, CDR1 is SGHNT, CDR2 YENEEA. After removal of 0 bases from V and 1 base from J, the junction contained 6 bases not matched to a gene. This CDR3 spans 17 amino acids.

The chain recombines TRBV28 with TRBJ2-7; TRBD1 might be the D (5 bases). Germline-derived CDR1 and CDR2 are MDHEN and SYDVKM. V lost 4 bases to trimming and J lost 0 bases, with 13 bases between them. The CDR3 consists of 15 residues. This chain's CDR3 is CASSSTGKPSYEQYF. CDR3 DNA sequence: TGTGCCAGCAGTTCCACAGGAAAACCCTCCTACGAGCAGTACTTC.

The rearrangement links TRBV19 to TRBJ2-7; tentatively, D is TRBD1 (6 bases). Germline V lookup: CDR1 LNHDA, CDR2 SQIVND (reference sequence). Trimming cost V 7 bases and J 2 bases, with 15 bases left between them. The CDR3 loop spans 14 amino acids. The CDR3 coding sequence is TGTGCCAGTAAGGTGGGAAGACAGGCCTACGAGCAGTACGTC. It encodes CASKVGRQAYEQYV.

This clone was counted once. The chain links TRBV24-1 to TRBJ1-5, with D possibly TRBD1 on 6 matching bases. Trimming cost V 2 bases and J 8 bases, with 21 bases left between them. CDR3 length: 17 amino acids. CDR1 and CDR2 (germline): KGHDR, SFDVKD. CDR3 sequence reads: CATSDSGPGAGIEPQHF. The CDR3 coding sequence is TGTGCCACCAGTGATTCTGGGCCAGGGGCTGGCATCGAGCCCCAGCATTTT.

The chain combines TRBV5-5 with TRBJ2-3; no reliable D call. Trimming left V 4 bases short and J 3 bases short, with 9 bases between. CDR3 size: 13 residues. The V gene's germline CDR1 is SGHKS and CDR2 YYEKEE (reference sequence). The CDR3 DNA reads as TGTGCCAGCAGCCCTGGAGTAACAGATACGCAGTATTTT. It codes for CASSPGVTDTQYF.

CDR3 nucleotides: TGTGCCAGCAGTTACAGACAGGGGAATCGCAACACCATATATTTT. Its protein product is CASSYRQGNRNTIYF. The genes are TRBV6-5 and TRBJ1-3; 8 bases fit TRBD1. The junction had 7 bases not matched to a gene; V was cut back by 2 bases and J by 7 bases. This CDR3 spans 15 amino acids. Germline values: CDR1 MNHEY, CDR2 SVGAGI.

This chain joins TRBV7-9 and TRBJ2-7, with D perhaps matching TRBD1 (5 bases). Germline V gene lookup returns CDR1 SEHNR and CDR2 FQNEAQ (reference sequence). V was trimmed by 8 bases and J by 4 bases, leaving 12 bases between them. The CDR3 consists of 12 residues. The CDR3 loop is CASGAGSYEQYV. In DNA form, the CDR3 reads TGTGCCAGCGGGGCAGGGTCATACGAGCAGTACGTC.

The V call is TRBV24-1, the J call TRBJ2-1, with TRBD2 matching 11 bases. CDR3 length: 15 amino acids. Germline trimming cut 5 bases from V and 12 bases from J; bases unmatched to any gene: 11. Looked up from germline, CDR1 is KGHDR and CDR2 is SFDVKD. CDR3 region: CATSAPGSGGAGQFF. The CDR3 bases are TGTGCCACCAGTGCGCCGGGTAGCGGGGGGGCTGGGCAGTTCTTC.

This clone has just a few counts. J is TRBJ2-2 and V is TRBV9, with TRBD1 identical over 10 bases. J was trimmed by 3 bases and V by 7 bases; bases with no gene match: 6. Per germline, CDR1 SGDLS and CDR2 YYNGEE. The CDR3 consists of 15 residues. CDR3 nucleotide sequence: TGTGCCAGCGGGTCGACAGGGGGCTACACCGGGGAGCTGTTTTTT. Translating gives CASGSTGGYTGELFF.

The genes are TRBV18 and TRBJ1-4, with TRBD1 matching over 7 bases. Trimming at V came to 3 bases and at J to 6 bases, leaving 4 bases not matched to a gene. The CDR3 has 14 amino acids. CDR1 is KGHSH and CDR2 is LQKENI in the germline V gene. CDR3 bases: TGTGCCAGCTCACCGGAAGGGGGCCATGAAAAACTGTTTTTT. Translation gives CASSPEGGHEKLFF.

The chain combines TRBV7-2 with TRBJ2-7; D is undetermined. The CDR3 is 14 amino acids. The germline V gene encodes CDR1 SGHTA and CDR2 FQGNSA. V lost 10 bases to trimming and J lost 2 bases, with 18 bases between them. CDR3 nucleotides: TGTGCCACCCAGAAAACCGACATGGCCTACGAGCAGTACTTC. Translated: CATQKTDMAYEQYF. Full variable domain (rest looked up from reference TRBV7-2 and TRBJ2-7): GAGVSQSPSNKVTEKGKDVELRCDPISGHTALYWYRQSLGQGLEFLIYFQGNSAPDKSGLPSDRFSAERTGGSVSTLTIQRTQQEDSAVYLCATQKTDMAYEQYFGPGTRLTVT.

The gene calls are TRBV4-2 and TRBJ2-7; 10 bases map to TRBD2. CDR1 LGHNA and CDR2 YNFKEQ come from the germline V gene. The CDR3 is 15 residues long. V shed 1 base, J shed 6 bases, and the junction held 6 bases outside the gene matches. The CDR3 nucleotides are TGTGCCAGCAGCCAAGGAGCTAGCGGGAGCAGCGAGCAGTACTTC. It is translated as CASSQGASGSSEQYF.

The chain carries TRBV19 and TRBJ2-1; TRBD2 matches at 7 bases. Losses at the gene ends were 4 bases for V and 5 bases for J; bases not matched to a gene: 5. This CDR3 comprises 14 residues. The germline gives CDR1 LNHDA, CDR2 SQIVND (reference sequence). This CDR3 is CASSTGLGDNEQFF. DNA for the CDR3: TGTGCCAGTAGTACCGGACTAGGCGACAATGAGCAGTTCTTC. The full variable domain, in which reference TRBV19 and TRBJ2-1 provide the parts outside the CDR3, is DGGITQSPKYLFRKEGQNVTLSCEQNLNHDAMYWYRQDPGQGLRLIYYSQIVNDFQKGDIAEGYSVSREKKESFPLTVTSAQKNPTAFYLCASSTGLGDNEQFFGPGTRLTVL.

This chain connects TRBV6-5 to TRBJ2-3; D might be TRBD1 (6 bases). V was trimmed by 2 bases and J by 2 bases, leaving 14 bases between them. CDR3 length: 16 amino acids. The germline V gene has CDR1 MNHEY and CDR2 SVGAGI. The chain's CDR3 is CASSYKSTGTTDTQYF. For the CDR3, the DNA is TGTGCCAGCAGTTACAAATCTACAGGGACCACAGATACGCAGTATTTT.

The J gene is TRBJ2-1, the V gene TRBV7-2, with TRBD2 matching 8 bases. Germline CDR1 reads SGHTA; CDR2 reads FQGNSA. Losses at the gene ends were 1 base for V and 9 bases for J; bases not matched to a gene: 5. The CDR3 extends over 14 amino acids. The CDR3 region has the DNA TGTGCCAGCAGCTTAGGACTAGCGACAGGTGAGCAGTTCTTC. As protein: CASSLGLATGEQFF.

V and J are TRBV2 and TRBJ2-7; possibly TRBD1 for D (5 bases). This CDR3 comprises 14 residues. The germline V and J ends were trimmed by 2 bases and 6 bases, with 14 bases remaining between them. In germline, CDR1 is SNHLY, CDR2 FYNNEI. CDR3 sequence (DNA): TGTGCCAGCAGTGAATTGACAGCGCGCGGCGAGCAGTACTTC. It specifies CASSELTARGEQYF.

This chain uses TRBV27 with TRBJ2-2, with 15 bases that match TRBD2. Germline CDR1 and CDR2: MNHEY and SMNVEV (reference sequence). The CDR3 is 19 residues long. With 6 bases clipped from V and 0 bases from J, the junction kept 8 bases outside the gene matches. The CDR3 region is CASRRGGLAGGTNTGELFF. The CDR3 DNA reads as TGTGCCAGCAGGCGGGGGGGACTAGCGGGAGGAACGAACACCGGGGAGCTGTTTTTT.

J is TRBJ2-1 and V is TRBV9, with D perhaps TRBD2 (6 bases). The CDR3 sequence is 15 residues long. The germline V and J ends were trimmed by 4 bases and 4 bases, with 15 bases remaining between them. Germline CDR1 is SGDLS and CDR2 is YYNGEE. The CDR3 loop is CASSYGGTGYNEQFF. The DNA of the CDR3 is TGTGCCAGCAGCTACGGCGGGACGGGGTACAATGAGCAGTTCTTC.

The sample holds a few counts of this clone. The chain recombines TRBV6-1 with TRBJ1-6, with 10 bases that match TRBD1. The CDR3 contains 15 residues. The ends lost 3 bases at V and 9 bases at J; junction bases unmatched: 5. Germline CDR1 MNHNS, CDR2 SASEGT. CDR3 in DNA: TGTGCCAGCAGTGACCTGACAGGGGGCGGTTCACCCCTCCACTTT. Protein product: CASSDLTGGGSPLHF.

The rearrangement uses TRBV5-1 and TRBJ2-3, with TRBD2 as a possible D gene (6 bases). Germline CDR1 is SGHRS and CDR2 is YFSETQ. The CDR3 contains 14 residues. Trimming left V 6 bases short and J 2 bases short, with 13 bases between. The CDR3 sequence is CASNMPGDTDTQYF. CDR3 DNA: TGCGCCAGCAACATGCCGGGAGACACAGATACGCAGTATTTT. Full variable domain (remainder filled in from reference TRBV5-1 and TRBJ2-3): KAGVTQTPRYLIKTRGQQVTLSCSPISGHRSVSWYQQTPGQGLQFLFEYFSETQRNKGNFPGRFSGRQFSNSRSEMNVSTLELGDSALYLCASNMPGDTDTQYFGPGTRLTVL.

The rearrangement uses TRBV7-2 and TRBJ2-7, with 9 bases that match TRBD1. This CDR3 has 15 residues. Losses at the gene ends were 0 bases for V and 6 bases for J; bases not matched to a gene: 6. CDR1 is SGHTA, CDR2 FQGNSA, per germline. The CDR3, as DNA: TGTGCCAGCAGCTTAGCGACAGGGGGTTCGGGCGAGCAGTACTTC. Its translation: CASSLATGGSGEQYF.

V is TRBV5-8 and J is TRBJ1-2, with a weak D call TRBD1 (5 bases). CDR3 length: 16 amino acids. Germline CDR1 SGHTS, CDR2 YDEGEE. Between the trimmed V and J ends, which lost 0 bases and 4 bases, there was a span of 16 bases. CDR3 DNA: TGTGCCAGCAGCTTGGGATGGTCGGGGGGTGGCTATGGCTACACCTTC. It yields the protein CASSLGWSGGGYGYTF. Based on the CDR3 plus reference TRBV5-8 and TRBJ1-2, the full variable domain is EAGVTQSPTHLIKTRGQQATLRCSPISGHTSVYWYQQALGLGLQFLLWYDEGEERNRGNFPPRFSGRQFPNYSSELNVNALELEDSALYLCASSLGWSGGGYGYTFGSGTRLTVV.